Following are 24 T cell receptor beta chains from one sample sequenced in a study of identical twins. In TCRdb, the 5' RACE reads were re-called with MiXCR into one record per CDR3 protein. The table lists 1.5 million to 2 million distinct CDR3 sequences, around 33% of them singletons. Sequenced: cord blood. Receptor source: a newborn girl in good health.

The table lists this clonotype with a few counts. J is TRBJ2-3 and V is TRBV5-1, with 7 positions matching TRBD2. Germline V CDR1 and CDR2: SGHRS, YFSETQ. This CDR3 contains 14 residues. V gave up 3 bases and J gave up 2 bases; unmatched junction bases: 3. CDR3 amino acids: CASSSAGVTDTQYF. CDR3 DNA: TGCGCCAGCAGCTCTGCGGGAGTCACAGATACGCAGTATTTT.

The genes are TRBV7-2 and TRBJ2-4, with D perhaps matching TRBD2 (5 bases). Germline CDR1 SGHTA, CDR2 FQGNSA. This CDR3 has 15 residues. The V end was cut by 3 bases, the J end by 0 bases, with 9 bases between. CDR3 region: CASSFEGLAKNIQYF. CDR3 bases: TGTGCCAGCAGCTTTGAGGGCTTAGCCAAAAACATTCAGTACTTC.

This clonotype turned up a few times. This chain uses TRBV12-3 or TRBV12-4 with TRBJ2-1, with a weak D call TRBD1 (6 bases). Trimming shortened V by 7 bases and J by 0 bases, and 13 bases separated the two germline ends. This CDR3 is built from 15 residues. This CDR3 reads CASNGRGHSYNEQFF. CDR3 bases: TGTGCCAGCAATGGCCGGGGACACTCCTACAATGAGCAGTTCTTC.

V is TRBV16 and J is TRBJ1-5, with D possibly matching TRBD1 (5 bases). Trimming took off 1 base at V and 1 base at J, with 5 bases between the two ends. Germline V gives CDR1 KGHSY, CDR2 FQNENV. This CDR3 spans 14 amino acids. The chain's CDR3 is CASSQWDSNQPQHF. DNA for the CDR3: TGTGCCAGCAGCCAATGGGACAGCAATCAGCCCCAGCATTTT.

The chain joins TRBV28 to TRBJ2-4, with D possibly called TRBD1 or TRBD2 (5 bases each). The J call may be faulty, since TRBJ2-7 better matches the DNA end. The CDR3 length is 14 residues. Germline loops: CDR1 MDHEN, CDR2 SYDVKM. The CDR3 sequence: CASSSPSVRGEQYF. The CDR3 DNA sequence: TGTGCCAGCAGTTCACCATCCGTGAGGGGCGAGCAGTACTTC.

The rearrangement joins TRBV9 to TRBJ1-6; D remains ambiguous. Trimming took off 0 bases at V and 5 bases at J, with 9 bases between the two ends. In germline, CDR1 is SGDLS, CDR2 YYNGEE. The CDR3 spans 15 residues. DNA of the CDR3: TGTGCCAGCAGCGTAGCTCCCCTAAATAATTCACCCCTCCACTTT. Amino acids: CASSVAPLNNSPLHF.

The chain has TRBV6-1 and TRBJ1-5, with D possibly TRBD1 on 5 matching bases. CDR1 is MNHNS, CDR2 SASEGT, per germline. This CDR3 is 16 amino acids long. The V end was cut by 2 bases, the J end by 0 bases, with 11 bases between. The DNA for the CDR3 is TGTGCCAGCAGTGAACGGGGCTCGTATAGCAATCAGCCCCAGCATTTT. Protein product: CASSERGSYSNQPQHF.

This sequence joins TRBV3-1 and TRBJ2-5; TRBD2 matches 7 bases. The CDR3 loop spans 14 amino acids. Germline lookup yields CDR1 LGHDT and CDR2 YNNKEL (reference sequence). V dropped 3 bases and J dropped 4; count of bases not matched to a gene: 5. The DNA for the CDR3 is TGTGCCAGCAGCCATCGCGGGAGACGAGAGACCCAGTACTTC. This encodes CASSHRGRRETQYF.

This clonotype was seen more than once but under ten times. V usage is TRBV12-3 or TRBV12-4 and J usage is TRBJ1-1, with a possible D match to TRBD1 (5 bases). The CDR3 consists of 13 residues. Trimming shortened V by 6 bases and J by 1 base, and 9 bases separated the two germline ends. The DNA for the CDR3 is TGTGCCAGCAGGTCAGACAGGAACACTGAAGCTTTCTTT. Translating it yields CASRSDRNTEAFF.

The J gene is TRBJ1-1, the V gene TRBV10-3; tentatively, D is TRBD1 (5 bases). The CDR3 is made up of 14 amino acids. V gave up 2 bases and J gave up 0 bases, with 7 bases separating them. Germline values: CDR1 ENHRY, CDR2 SYGVKD. The DNA of the CDR3 is TGTGCCATCAGTGAGGGGGGGATGAACACTGAAGCTTTCTTT. It codes for CAISEGGMNTEAFF.

This chain uses TRBV19 with TRBJ2-7; 7 nucleotides agree with TRBD1. J was trimmed by 1 base and V by 7 bases; bases with no gene match: 4. The germline CDR1 and CDR2 sequences are LNHDA and SQIVND (reference sequence). CDR3 length: 13 residues. As DNA, the CDR3 is TGTGCCAGTAAACCCAGGGGGTCCTACGAGCAGTACTTC. Protein product: CASKPRGSYEQYF.

Written as DNA, the CDR3 is TGTGCCAGCAGCCAAGATCACTGGACAGCGTCCACCTACGAGCAGTACTTC. It is translated as CASSQDHWTASTYEQYF. V and J are TRBV4-2 and TRBJ2-7; a weak D match, TRBD1 (6 bases). The germline V and J ends were trimmed by 0 bases and 2 bases, with 17 bases remaining between them. The CDR3 contains 17 residues. Germline CDR1 LGHNA, CDR2 YNFKEQ.

This clonotype was counted between two and nine times. The gene calls are TRBV3-1 and TRBJ1-1; TRBD1 matches 11 bases. Germline CDR1 is LGHDT and CDR2 is YNNKEL (reference sequence). V gave up 2 bases and J gave up 2 bases; unmatched junction bases: 1. The CDR3 loop spans 15 amino acids. The CDR3 loop reads CASSQRTGGNTEAFF. The CDR3 DNA reads as TGTGCCAGCAGCCAAAGGACAGGGGGCAACACTGAAGCTTTCTTT.

The V and J genes are TRBV12-3 or TRBV12-4 and TRBJ1-4; TRBD1 agrees at 9 bases. The trim removed 3 bases at V and 0 bases at J, leaving 2 bases unmatched. The CDR3 spans 16 residues. CDR3 sequence (DNA): TGTGCCAGCAGTTTTGGGACAGGGCCAACTAATGAAAAACTGTTTTTT. This gives the protein CASSFGTGPTNEKLFF.

This clonotype was recorded many times. The chain combines TRBV28 with TRBJ1-2, with D possibly being TRBD1 (6 bases). Germline V lookup: CDR1 MDHEN, CDR2 SYDVKM. The CDR3 totals 13 residues. V lost 4 bases to trimming and J lost 7 bases, with 13 bases between them. The CDR3 is CASSSGQSPGYTF. The CDR3 region has the DNA TGTGCCAGCAGTTCCGGACAGTCCCCTGGCTACACCTTC.

The chain uses TRBV28 and TRBJ2-4; D is possibly TRBD1 (6 bases). The DNA end is a closer match to TRBJ2-7, so the J assignment may be wrong. Germline CDR1 reads MDHEN; CDR2 reads SYDVKM. CDR3 length equals 14 residues. CDR3 DNA sequence: TGTGCCAGCAGTTTATCAGAGGACAGTTACGAGCAGTACTTC. Its translation is CASSLSEDSYEQYF.

This clonotype was seen more than once but under ten times. The CDR3 nucleotides read TGCGCCAGCAGCCAAGATTGGTTGGCGGGACCTTACTCCTACGAGCAGTACTTC. It codes for CASSQDWLAGPYSYEQYF. This chain connects TRBV4-1 to TRBJ2-7; D perhaps matches TRBD2 (6 bases). The CDR3 is made up of 18 amino acids. In germline, CDR1 is MGHRA, CDR2 YSYEKL. V lost 0 bases and J 0 bases, leaving 18 bases between the germline ends.

Points on this clonotype: Germline and junction disagree at one end, which may indicate a read error. The chain uses TRBV14 and TRBJ2-3, with 8 bases aligning to TRBD1. Germline V lookup: CDR1 SGHDN, CDR2 FVKESK. The CDR3 totals 17 residues. The CDR3 bases are TGTGCCAGCAGCAAAGAAGGTTGGACAGGGTCTACAGATACGCAGTATTTT. Translating gives CASSKEGWTGSTDTQYF. Based on the CDR3 plus reference TRBV14 and TRBJ2-3, the full variable domain is EAGVTQFPSHSVIEKGQTVTLRCDPISGHDNLYWYRRVMGKEIKFLLHFVKESKQDESGMPNNRFLAERTGGTYSTLKVQPAELEDSGVYFCASSKEGWTGSTDTQYFGPGTRLTVL.

The chain combines TRBV29-1 with TRBJ2-7; 8 bases are shared with TRBD1. The CDR3 covers 14 residues. V lost 2 bases and J lost 2; bases outside the gene matches: 5. The germline V gene has CDR1 SQVTM and CDR2 ANQGSEA. CDR3 DNA: TGCAGCGTTGAAAGACAGGGGCCACCCTACGAGCAGTACTTC. Translation gives CSVERQGPPYEQYF.

This clonotype has a count of ten or more. The V gene is TRBV29-1, the J gene TRBJ2-7; 11 bases align to TRBD1. CDR1 is SQVTM and CDR2 is ANQGSEA in the germline V gene. This CDR3 is 12 amino acids long. J gave up 3 bases and V 7 bases, and 2 bases lay outside the gene matches. CDR3 nucleotides: TGCAGCGCGGGACAGGGGGACTACGAGCAGTACTTC. Translated, it gives CSAGQGDYEQYF.

The chain carries TRBV9 and TRBJ1-4; 9 nucleotides agree with TRBD1. The junction had 6 bases not matched to a gene; V was cut back by 0 bases and J by 3 bases. Germline V gene lookup returns CDR1 SGDLS and CDR2 YYNGEE. The CDR3 is 17 residues long. CDR3 sequence reads: CASSVGRQGGANEKLFF. The CDR3 region has the DNA TGTGCCAGCAGCGTAGGTCGACAGGGGGGGGCTAATGAAAAACTGTTTTTT.

There are a few counts of this clonotype. V and J are TRBV10-3 and TRBJ2-5, with TRBD2 as a possible D gene (6 bases). The germline V gene encodes CDR1 ENHRY and CDR2 SYGVKD. This CDR3 spans 17 amino acids. Between the trimmed V and J ends, which lost 2 bases and 1 base, there was a span of 17 bases. The CDR3 spells CAISEPVLAEPQETQYF. As DNA, the CDR3 is TGTGCCATCAGTGAGCCTGTATTAGCGGAACCCCAAGAGACCCAGTACTTC.

In its sample, this clonotype was seen many times. This sequence joins TRBV28 and TRBJ2-1; D not resolved. CDR3 length equals 11 residues. Germline CDR1 and CDR2: MDHEN and SYDVKM. V was pared by 6 bases and J by 8 bases, with 8 bases between. CDR3: CASSRADEQFF. CDR3 coding DNA: TGTGCCAGCAGCCGGGCCGATGAGCAGTTCTTC. Complete variable domain (other parts from reference TRBV28 and TRBJ2-1): DVKVTQSSRYLVKRTGEKVFLECVQDMDHENMFWYRQDPGLGLRLIYFSYDVKMKEKGDIPEGYSVSREKKERFSLILESASTNQTSMYLCASSRADEQFFGPGTRLTVL.

V and J are TRBV7-2 and TRBJ2-7; D might be TRBD2 (6 bases). The germline gives CDR1 SGHTA, CDR2 FQGNSA. The V end lost 2 bases, the J end lost 3 bases, and 14 bases lay between the germline ends. CDR3 length equals 15 residues. The CDR3 loop is CASSLYSSDLYEQYF. CDR3 in DNA: TGTGCCAGCAGCTTATATTCTAGCGATCTCTACGAGCAGTACTTC.